The clone carrying this T cell receptor (beta chain) is a singleton in its sample. Its antigen is as yet unknown. The CDR3 is 15 residues long. The germline V gene has CDR1 MGHRA and CDR2 YSYEKL. Trimming removed 1 base at V and 3 bases at J, with 12 bases between. These data originate in a study of T cell repertoires in cytomegalovirus infection. Study details: Public TCR beta signatures marked donors with CMV infection and the matching HLA.

In TCRdb, the reads were re-called with MiXCR into one record per CDR3 protein. The repertoire holds tens of thousands of distinct CDR3 sequences, approximately 30% seen once, with 59% in the top ten. Here the sequenced sample was CD8+ T cells from cultured PBMCs, taken from culture after CMV antigen stimulation. The clonotype originates from a human donor in good health (CMV status not recorded). Some clones in this sample may be carry-over from other donors' samples. The chain has TRBV4-1 and TRBJ1-2, with TRBD1 as a possible D gene (6 bases). CDR3 nucleotides: TGCGCCAGCAGCCAAGGGTTGGGGGCAGACTATGGCTACACCTTC. Amino acids: CASSQGLGADYGYTF.